This T cell receptor beta chain originates from a study of T cells in women clearing cervical HPV infection. Background on the study: Control women cleared a single incident HPV16 infection within 12 months.

Concerning this clone itself: No antigen is known for it. The missing CDR3 end, 3 residues past where the read stops, is filled in from the germline J gene.

The study's findings and limits: TRBV6-7 abundance was lower in cases than controls (around 0.1% versus 0.15%).

V was clipped by 6 bases and J by 7 bases, with 12 bases between them. This CDR3 is 13 amino acids long. Germline CDR1 is SGHDN and CDR2 is FVKESK. The protocol was immunoSEQ multiplex PCR, while the TCRdb copy is restricted to in-frame clones and leaves out a portion. Found here are some 31,000 clones; the top ten clones hold roughly 1.4%. The chain carries TRBV14 and TRBJ2-2; D unclear. This TCR came from a woman aged 18 to 69 with a cervical HPV16 infection that either progressed to CIN3+ or cleared (not recorded which). Sequencing was performed on blood buffy coat. The CDR3 is CASRKSVGGELFF. Partial CDR3 DNA: TGTGCCAGCAGGAAAAGCGTAGGCGGGGAG.